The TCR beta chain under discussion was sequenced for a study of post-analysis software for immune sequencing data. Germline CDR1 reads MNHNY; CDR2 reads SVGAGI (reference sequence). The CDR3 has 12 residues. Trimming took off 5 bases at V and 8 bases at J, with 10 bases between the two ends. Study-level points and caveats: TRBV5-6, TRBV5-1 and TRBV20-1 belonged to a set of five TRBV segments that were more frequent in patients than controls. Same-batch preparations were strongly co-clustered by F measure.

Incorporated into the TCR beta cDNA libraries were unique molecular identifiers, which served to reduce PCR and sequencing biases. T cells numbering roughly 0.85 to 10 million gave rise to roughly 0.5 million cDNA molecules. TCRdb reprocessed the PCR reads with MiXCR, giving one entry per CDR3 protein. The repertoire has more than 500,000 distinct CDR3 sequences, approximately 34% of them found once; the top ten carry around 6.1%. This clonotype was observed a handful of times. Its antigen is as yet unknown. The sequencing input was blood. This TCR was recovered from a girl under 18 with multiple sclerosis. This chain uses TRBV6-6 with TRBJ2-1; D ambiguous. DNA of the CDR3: TGTGCCAGCAGTCCGGAGTTTCATGAGCAGTTCTTC. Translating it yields CASSPEFHEQFF.